The 24 T cell receptor beta chains below were found in one sample sequenced in a study of beta chain features in type 1 diabetes. The authors reverse transcribed all of the isolated RNA, so sequencing captured expressed TCRB transcripts. Assay: immunoSEQ multiplex PCR; the TCRdb copy retains only in-frame clones and omits some. Of around 190,000 clones in the sample, about an eighth were seen once. The material sequenced was central memory CD4+ T cells from blood. The receptors originated from a woman younger than 30 in good health.

The chain carries TRBV29-1 and TRBJ2-1; tentatively, D is TRBD1 (6 bases). CDR3 length: 12 residues. Trimming pared 7 bases from V and 2 bases from J, leaving 9 bases between. CDR1 and CDR2 (germline): SQVTM, ANQGSEA. In nucleotides, the CDR3 is TGCAGCGCCGACAGGACCTACAATGAGCAGTTCTTC. It is translated as CSADRTYNEQFF.

This clone was picked up a small number of times. The chain combines TRBV30 with TRBJ2-4; D is unclear. V shed 1 base and J shed 0 bases, with 10 bases lying between them. Germline V lookup: CDR1 GTSNPN, CDR2 SVGIG (reference sequence). This CDR3 contains 15 residues. The CDR3 DNA follows: TGTGCCTGGAGTGGAGGCCCACTAGCCAAAAACATTCAGTACTTC. This codes for CAWSGGPLAKNIQYF.

Points on this clone: Additional DNA sequences in this sample encode the identical CDR3. This chain uses TRBV11-2 with TRBJ2-2; 9 nucleotides match TRBD1. Germline V gives CDR1 SGHAT, CDR2 FQNNGV. The CDR3 extends over 15 amino acids. J gave up 4 bases and V 4 bases, and 4 bases lay outside the gene matches. CDR3 nucleotide sequence: TGTGCCAGCAGCTCCCCGGACAGGGGCACCGGGGAGCTGTTTTTT. Translation gives CASSSPDRGTGELFF.

This chain connects TRBV7-2 to TRBJ2-7; possible D gene TRBD1, 6 bases. The CDR3 extends over 15 amino acids. CDR1 is SGHTA, CDR2 FQGNSA, per germline. The V end was cut by 4 bases, the J end by 0 bases, with 13 bases between. CDR3 nucleotide sequence: TGTGCCAGCAGCTCCCAGGGGTCAAGCTCCTACGAGCAGTACTTC. Its translation: CASSSQGSSSYEQYF.

Here the CDR3 DNA reads TGTGCCAGTAGTCGGCAGGGGAACACCGGGGAGCTGTTTTTT. It encodes CASSRQGNTGELFF. The genes are TRBV19 and TRBJ2-2, with a weak D call TRBD1 (5 bases). The V end lost 5 bases, the J end lost 1 base, and 8 bases lay between the germline ends. CDR1 and CDR2 from the germline V gene are LNHDA and SQIVND (reference sequence). CDR3 length: 14 amino acids.

In its sample, this clone was seen a few times. The genes are TRBV5-5 and TRBJ2-2, with D possibly matching TRBD2 (5 bases). The germline V gene encodes CDR1 SGHKS and CDR2 YYEKEE (reference sequence). CDR3 length: 13 amino acids. The V end lost 1 base, the J end lost 8 bases, and 9 bases lay between the germline ends. DNA for the CDR3: TGTGCCAGCAGCTTGTTAGCGATGGGGGAGCTGTTTTTT. It is translated as CASSLLAMGELFF.

V usage is TRBV30 and J usage is TRBJ2-6; 12 bases agree with TRBD1. CDR1 is GTSNPN, CDR2 SVGIG, per germline (reference sequence). V lost 6 bases, J lost 4 bases, and 7 bases stayed unmatched. The CDR3 covers 16 residues. The CDR3 sequence is CACRRDRGRGANVLTF. CDR3 in DNA: TGTGCCTGCCGCCGGGACAGGGGGCGGGGGGCCAACGTCCTGACTTTC.

This clone was recorded a few times. V gene TRBV14 combines with J gene TRBJ2-1; D is undetermined. V shed 0 bases and J shed 9 bases, with 6 bases lying between them. CDR1 and CDR2 from the germline V gene are SGHDN and FVKESK. CDR3 length equals 12 residues. CDR3 in DNA: TGTGCCAGCAGCCAAGACAGGCTTGAGCAGTTCTTC. Translating gives CASSQDRLEQFF.

The chain links TRBV29-1 to TRBJ1-1, with 7 positions matching TRBD1. The CDR3 sequence is 12 residues long. The V gene end was trimmed by 4 bases and the J gene end by 8 bases; junction bases not matched to a gene: 7. Per germline, CDR1 SQVTM and CDR2 ANQGSEA. This CDR3 is CSVVRQDREAFF. CDR3 bases: TGCAGCGTTGTAAGGCAGGACAGGGAAGCTTTCTTT.

This clone was found a few times. The chain recombines TRBV7-2 with TRBJ2-7; TRBD1 matches 8 bases. CDR1 SGHTA and CDR2 FQGNSA come from the germline V gene. The V segment lost 3 bases and the J segment 5 bases; nucleotides outside the gene matches: 3. The CDR3 is made up of 13 amino acids. CDR3 in amino acids: CASSFDRGNEQYF. The CDR3 bases are TGTGCCAGCAGCTTTGACAGGGGCAACGAGCAGTACTTC.

This clone was detected a few times. The chain employs TRBV7-2 and TRBJ2-7; TRBD1 is a possible D gene (6 bases). V shed 1 base and J shed 2 bases, with 9 bases lying between them. The germline V gene encodes CDR1 SGHTA and CDR2 FQGNSA. This CDR3 spans 14 amino acids. The CDR3 here is CASSLGGGPYEQYF. As DNA, the CDR3 is TGTGCCAGCAGCTTAGGAGGGGGTCCCTACGAGCAGTACTTC.

The gene calls are TRBV29-1 and TRBJ2-1; 9 nucleotides align to TRBD1. The length of the CDR3 is 13 residues. With V trimmed by 4 bases and J by 6 bases, 4 bases remained unmatched. Germline V gene sequence: CDR1 SQVTM, CDR2 ANQGSEA. This CDR3 reads CSVGGQGVNEQFF. The CDR3 region has the DNA TGCAGCGTTGGGGGACAGGGCGTCAATGAGCAGTTCTTC.

In this sample, this clone turned up a few times. The chain employs TRBV28 and TRBJ1-2; the D gene is possibly TRBD1 (5 bases). Germline values: CDR1 MDHEN, CDR2 SYDVKM. The V and J ends lost 2 bases and 4 bases respectively, with 14 bases between them. The CDR3 is 15 residues long. CDR3 loop: CASSLGRRVGYGYTF. The CDR3 bases are TGTGCCAGCAGTTTAGGTCGCAGGGTCGGCTATGGCTACACCTTC.

The chain is built from TRBV5-1 and TRBJ2-5; tentative D call: TRBD2 (6 bases). The CDR3 runs 14 residues. V shed 3 bases and J shed 5 bases, with 14 bases lying between them. Looked up from germline, CDR1 is SGHRS and CDR2 is YFSETQ. CDR3 bases: TGCGCCAGCAGCTCTGGGAGGCCGTGGGAGACCCAGTACTTC. Its translation is CASSSGRPWETQYF.

The V gene is TRBV28, the J gene TRBJ1-5; TRBD1 is a possible D gene (6 bases). The CDR3 is 17 amino acids. Trimming took 5 bases from V and 9 from J, leaving 26 bases between them. Germline CDR1 is MDHEN and CDR2 is SYDVKM. In nucleotides, the CDR3 is TGTGCCAGCAGTCTGCCACCGGGACACCAAAGTTTGCGGCCCCAGCATTTT. The encoded protein is CASSLPPGHQSLRPQHF.

The sample holds a few counts of this clone. The chain carries TRBV11-2 and TRBJ1-2, with 9 bases fitting TRBD1. CDR1 and CDR2 from the germline V gene are SGHAT and FQNNGV. This CDR3 is built from 16 residues. The trim removed 7 bases at V and 3 bases at J, leaving 12 bases unmatched. The CDR3 sequence is CASTHSPGDRDYGYTF. CDR3 nucleotide sequence: TGTGCCAGCACCCACAGCCCGGGGGACAGGGACTATGGCTACACCTTC. The variable domain in full, completed from reference TRBV11-2 and TRBJ1-2, reads EAGVAQSPRYKIIEKRQSVAFWCNPISGHATLYWYQQILGQGPKLLIQFQNNGVVDDSQLPKDRFSAERLKGVDSTLKIQPAKLEDSAVYLCASTHSPGDRDYGYTFGSGTRLTVV.

The genes are TRBV5-1 and TRBJ1-3; possible D gene TRBD1, 5 bases. CDR1 SGHRS and CDR2 YFSETQ come from the germline V gene. Between the trimmed V and J ends, which lost 4 bases and 1 base, there was a span of 15 bases. The CDR3 is 16 amino acids. DNA for the CDR3: TGCGCCAGCAGCCCCCTCGGGGGTGAGTCTGGAAACACCATATATTTT. This gives the protein CASSPLGGESGNTIYF. Combining the CDR3 with reference TRBV5-1 and TRBJ1-3 gives the whole variable domain KAGVTQTPRYLIKTRGQQVTLSCSPISGHRSVSWYQQTPGQGLQFLFEYFSETQRNKGNFPGRFSGRQFSNSRSEMNVSTLELGDSALYLCASSPLGGESGNTIYFGEGSWLTVV.

This chain joins TRBV10-3 and TRBJ1-2, with 9 bases matching TRBD1. This CDR3 contains 15 residues. Germline loops: CDR1 ENHRY, CDR2 SYGVKD. Losses at the gene ends were 7 bases for V and 4 bases for J; bases not matched to a gene: 10. CDR3 in amino acids: CAIMPGQGPGYGYTF. CDR3 coding DNA: TGTGCCATCATGCCGGGACAGGGTCCGGGCTATGGCTACACCTTC.

In its sample, this clone was seen a few times. This rearrangement joins TRBV30 to TRBJ1-1, with a tentative D call TRBD1 (6 bases). Germline V CDR1 and CDR2: GTSNPN, SVGIG (reference sequence). This CDR3 is 13 amino acids long. Trimming stripped 5 bases from V and 1 base from J, with 11 bases between. The DNA for the CDR3 is TGTGCCTGGTCAAAAGGGGGGAACACTGAAGCTTTCTTT. Translating gives CAWSKGGNTEAFF.

The table lists this clone with a few counts. One end of the junction is discordant with germline, which a read error may explain. V gene TRBV6-6 combines with J gene TRBJ1-1; 8 bases are a match to TRBD1. CDR3 length equals 15 residues. Germline assignment: CDR1 MNHNY and CDR2 SVGAGI (reference sequence). CDR3 DNA sequence: TGTGCCACCATCCCTCGGGACAGGTTGAAGACTGAAGCTTTCTTT. Residues: CATIPRDRLKTEAFF.

The V gene is TRBV5-1, the J gene TRBJ1-3; D may be TRBD1 (5 bases). The V end was cut by 3 bases, the J end by 0 bases, with 19 bases between. The CDR3 totals 18 residues. Germline V gives CDR1 SGHRS, CDR2 YFSETQ. The CDR3 reads CASSSAGTVDYSGNTIYF. The CDR3 nucleotides read TGCGCCAGCAGCTCCGCCGGGACTGTGGATTACTCTGGAAACACCATATATTTT.

This clone was counted a few times. The CDR3 DNA reads TGCAGCGTTCTGGACATCCAAGAGACCCAGTACTTC. Amino acids: CSVLDIQETQYF. This chain joins TRBV29-1 and TRBJ2-5, with D maybe TRBD1 (5 bases). Between the trimmed V and J ends, which lost 5 bases and 1 base, there was a span of 8 bases. There are 12 residues in the CDR3. In germline, CDR1 is SQVTM, CDR2 ANQGSEA.

The chain has TRBV28 and TRBJ2-1, with 7 positions matching TRBD2. J was trimmed by 5 bases and V by 3 bases; bases with no gene match: 7. CDR1 is MDHEN, CDR2 SYDVKM, per germline. The CDR3 sequence is 15 residues long. The CDR3 coding sequence is TGTGCCAGCAGTTTCCGCGGGAGTCCCAACAATGAGCAGTTCTTC. Translating gives CASSFRGSPNNEQFF.

As DNA, the CDR3 is TGTGCCAGCAGCGAAGGGGAGGGGGTGAGGGAAAAACTGTTTTTT. This codes for CASSEGEGVREKLFF. The chain is built from TRBV5-4 and TRBJ1-4; D may be TRBD1 (6 bases). Germline assignment: CDR1 SGHNT and CDR2 YYREEE (reference sequence). The V and J ends lost 4 bases and 8 bases respectively, with 18 bases between them. The length of the CDR3 is 15 residues.